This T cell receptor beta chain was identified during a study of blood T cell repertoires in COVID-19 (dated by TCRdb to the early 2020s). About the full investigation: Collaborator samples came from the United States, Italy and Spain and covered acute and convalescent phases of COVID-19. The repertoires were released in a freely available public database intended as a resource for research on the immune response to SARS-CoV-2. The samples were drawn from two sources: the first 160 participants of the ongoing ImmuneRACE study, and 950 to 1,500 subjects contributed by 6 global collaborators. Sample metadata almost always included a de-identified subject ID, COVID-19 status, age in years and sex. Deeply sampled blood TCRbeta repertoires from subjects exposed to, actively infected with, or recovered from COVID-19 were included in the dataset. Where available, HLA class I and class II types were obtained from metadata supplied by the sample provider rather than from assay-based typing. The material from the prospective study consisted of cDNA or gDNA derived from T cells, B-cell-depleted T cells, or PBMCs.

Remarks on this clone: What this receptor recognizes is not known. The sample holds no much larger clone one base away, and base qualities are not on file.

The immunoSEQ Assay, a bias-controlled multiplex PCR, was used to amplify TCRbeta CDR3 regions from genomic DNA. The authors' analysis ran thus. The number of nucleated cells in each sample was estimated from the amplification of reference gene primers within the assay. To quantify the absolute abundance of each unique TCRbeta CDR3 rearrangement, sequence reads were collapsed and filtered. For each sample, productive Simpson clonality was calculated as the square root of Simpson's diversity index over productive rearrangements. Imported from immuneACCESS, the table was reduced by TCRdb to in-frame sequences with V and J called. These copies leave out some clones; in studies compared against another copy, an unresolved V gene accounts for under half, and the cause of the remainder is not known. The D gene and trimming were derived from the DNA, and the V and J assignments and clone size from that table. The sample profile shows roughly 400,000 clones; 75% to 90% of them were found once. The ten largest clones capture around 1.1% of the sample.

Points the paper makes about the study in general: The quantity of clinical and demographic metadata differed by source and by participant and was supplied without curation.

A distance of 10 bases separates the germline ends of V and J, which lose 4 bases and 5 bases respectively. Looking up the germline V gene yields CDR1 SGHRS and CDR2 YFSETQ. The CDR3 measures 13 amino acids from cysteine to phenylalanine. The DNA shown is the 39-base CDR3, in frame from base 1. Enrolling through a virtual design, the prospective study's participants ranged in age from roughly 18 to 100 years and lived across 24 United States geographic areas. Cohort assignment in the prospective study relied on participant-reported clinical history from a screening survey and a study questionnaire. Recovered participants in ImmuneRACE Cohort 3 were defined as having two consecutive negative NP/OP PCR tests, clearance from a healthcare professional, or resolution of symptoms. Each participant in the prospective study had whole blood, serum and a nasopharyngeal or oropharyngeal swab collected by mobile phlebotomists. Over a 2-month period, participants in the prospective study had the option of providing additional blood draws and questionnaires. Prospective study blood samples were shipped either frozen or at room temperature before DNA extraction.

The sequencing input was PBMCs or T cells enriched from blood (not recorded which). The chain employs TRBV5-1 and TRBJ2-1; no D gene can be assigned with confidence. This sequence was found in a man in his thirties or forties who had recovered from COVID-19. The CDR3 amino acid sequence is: CASSTDWNNEQFF. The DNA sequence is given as TGCGCCAGCAGCACCGACTGGAACAATGAGCAGTTCTTC.